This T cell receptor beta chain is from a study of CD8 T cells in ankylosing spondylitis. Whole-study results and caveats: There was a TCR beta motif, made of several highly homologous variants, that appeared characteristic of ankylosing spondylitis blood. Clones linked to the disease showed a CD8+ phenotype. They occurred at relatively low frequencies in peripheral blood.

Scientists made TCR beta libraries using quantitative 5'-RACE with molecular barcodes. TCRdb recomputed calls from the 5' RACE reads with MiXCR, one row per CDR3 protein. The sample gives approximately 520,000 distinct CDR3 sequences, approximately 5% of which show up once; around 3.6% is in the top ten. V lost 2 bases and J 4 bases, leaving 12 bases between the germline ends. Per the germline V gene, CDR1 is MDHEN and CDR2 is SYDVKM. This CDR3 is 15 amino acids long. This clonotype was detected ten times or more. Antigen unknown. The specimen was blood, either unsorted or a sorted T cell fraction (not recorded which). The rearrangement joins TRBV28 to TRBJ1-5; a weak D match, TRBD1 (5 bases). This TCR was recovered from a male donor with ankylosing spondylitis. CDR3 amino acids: CASSLLGRGNQPQHF. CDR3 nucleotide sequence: TGTGCCAGCAGTTTACTCGGAAGGGGTAATCAGCCCCAGCATTTT.